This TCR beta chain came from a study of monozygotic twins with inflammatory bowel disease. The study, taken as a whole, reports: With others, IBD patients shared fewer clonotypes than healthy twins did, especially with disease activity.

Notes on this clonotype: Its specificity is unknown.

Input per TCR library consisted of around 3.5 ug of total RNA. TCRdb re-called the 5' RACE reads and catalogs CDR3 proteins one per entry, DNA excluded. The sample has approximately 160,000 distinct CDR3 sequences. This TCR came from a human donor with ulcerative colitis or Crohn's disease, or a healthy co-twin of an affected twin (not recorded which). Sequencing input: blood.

Here the CDR3 reads CATSDLGLAGELFF. The J gene is TRBJ2-2, the V gene TRBV24-1. Germline V lookup: CDR1 KGHDR, CDR2 SFDVKD. This CDR3 spans 14 amino acids.